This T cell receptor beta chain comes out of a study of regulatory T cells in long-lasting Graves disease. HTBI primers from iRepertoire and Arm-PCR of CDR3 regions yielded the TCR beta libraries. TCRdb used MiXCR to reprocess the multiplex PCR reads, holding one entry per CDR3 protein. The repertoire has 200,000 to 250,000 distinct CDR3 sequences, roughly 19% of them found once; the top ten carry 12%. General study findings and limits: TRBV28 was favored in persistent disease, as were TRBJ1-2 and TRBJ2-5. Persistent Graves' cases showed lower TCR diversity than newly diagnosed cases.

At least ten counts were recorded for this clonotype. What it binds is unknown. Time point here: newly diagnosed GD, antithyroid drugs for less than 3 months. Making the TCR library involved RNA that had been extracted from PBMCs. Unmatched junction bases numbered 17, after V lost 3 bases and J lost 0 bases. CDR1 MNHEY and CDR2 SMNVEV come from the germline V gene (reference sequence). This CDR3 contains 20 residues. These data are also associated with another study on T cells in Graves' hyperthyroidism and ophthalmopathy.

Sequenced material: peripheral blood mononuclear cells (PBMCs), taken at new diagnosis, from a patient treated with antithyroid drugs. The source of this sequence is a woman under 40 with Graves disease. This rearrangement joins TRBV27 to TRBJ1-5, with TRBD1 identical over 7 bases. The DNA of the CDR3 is TGTGCCAGCAGTTTCGATGCCCGACAGGGCCCACCGTATAGCAATCAGCCCCAGCATTTT. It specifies CASSFDARQGPPYSNQPQHF.